This entry concerns a single TCR beta chain. What it binds is unknown. Time point of the sample: pre-treatment baseline. Response was assessed by RECIST 1.1 at 12 weeks, except a couple of rapid progressors. Assay used: immunoSEQ multiplex PCR; TCRdb lists only in-frame clones, some missing. Of around 14,000 clones listed, about 85% are singletons. Trimming removed 5 bases at V and 2 bases at J, with 9 bases between. The CDR3 has 13 residues. The germline V gene has CDR1 SGHTA and CDR2 FQGTGA. This sample is drawn from a study of blood T cell dynamics during melanoma immunotherapy. General study results and limits: It remained unknown if the driving T cell clones were melanoma-specific.

This chain joins TRBV7-3 and TRBJ2-5; tentative D call: TRBD2 (7 bases). This specimen consisted of blood, obtained from a patient treated with checkpoint blockade. The receptor was derived from a human donor with melanoma. The CDR3 loop is CASSGGAQETQYF. The CDR3 DNA reads as TGTGCCAGCAGCGGGGGGGCACAAGAGACCCAGTACTTC.